These 32 T cell receptor beta chains were all obtained from the same sample, sequenced in a study of lymphopenia after photon versus proton radiotherapy. The repertoire was sequenced with immunoSEQ multiplex PCR; TCRdb's copy has only in-frame clones and lacks some. The repertoire has about 61,000 clones, 75% to 90% of them found once; the top ten carry more than 2%. The specimen was peripheral blood, collected from a patient treated with photon-based radiotherapy. The receptors derive from a man aged 35 to 55 with gastric cancer.

V gene TRBV30 combines with J gene TRBJ2-7; D ambiguous. CDR1 is GTSNPN and CDR2 is SVGIG in the germline V gene (reference sequence). Trimming took off 0 bases at V and 5 bases at J, with 11 bases between the two ends. The CDR3 is made up of 13 amino acids. CDR3 coding DNA: TGTGCCTGGAGTGTGGGCGGTTTGGACGAGCAGTACTTC. Encoded protein: CAWSVGGLDEQYF.

The chain employs TRBV7-3 and TRBJ2-1; no clear D. The ends were cut back, 5 bases at V and 4 bases at J, with 15 bases in the middle. There are 15 residues in the CDR3. The germline V gene has CDR1 SGHTA and CDR2 FQGTGA. CDR3 in amino acids: CASSPSVATYNEQFF. In DNA, the CDR3 is TGTGCCAGCAGCCCATCGGTGGCGACATACAATGAGCAGTTCTTC.

CDR3 nucleotide sequence: TGTGCCAGCAGTCAGACTAGCCGGGAGACCCAGTACTTC. This translates into CASSQTSRETQYF. The chain is built from TRBV2 and TRBJ2-5; 7 positions agree with TRBD2. Germline V gene data show CDR1 as SNHLY and CDR2 as FYNNEI. The CDR3 spans 13 residues. Trimming took 5 bases from V and 5 from J; bases not matched to a gene: 5.

This chain joins TRBV7-2 and TRBJ1-2; TRBD1 is a possible D gene (5 bases). CDR3 length equals 15 residues. Germline loops: CDR1 SGHTA, CDR2 FQGNSA. Trimming took 5 bases from V and 4 from J, leaving 17 bases between them. The CDR3 protein is CASSRTQPTVYGYTF. CDR3 coding DNA: TGTGCCAGCAGCCGGACCCAACCGACAGTCTATGGCTACACCTTC.

This chain uses TRBV7-9 with TRBJ2-7, with a weak D call TRBD2 (5 bases). This CDR3 comprises 15 residues. With 2 bases removed from V and 0 bases from J, the gap between germline ends came to 11 bases. Germline V gene data show CDR1 as SEHNR and CDR2 as FQNEAQ (reference sequence). The CDR3 loop reads CASSLPSGSSYEQYF. The CDR3 DNA reads as TGTGCCAGCAGCTTACCGTCGGGAAGCTCCTACGAGCAGTACTTC.

The chain has TRBV5-5 and TRBJ1-5; maybe TRBD1 (6 bases). V lost 1 base to trimming and J lost 4 bases, with 12 bases between them. Germline loops: CDR1 SGHKS, CDR2 YYEKEE (reference sequence). CDR3 length equals 15 residues. Here the CDR3 DNA reads TGTGCCAGCAGCTTGATCGCGGGGGCGAATCAGCCCCAGCATTTT. It is translated as CASSLIAGANQPQHF.

The chain uses TRBV5-6 and TRBJ2-5; D is tentatively TRBD1 or TRBD2 (5 bases each). This CDR3 spans 15 amino acids. Trimming shortened V by 4 bases and J by 5 bases, and 18 bases separated the two germline ends. Germline values: CDR1 SGHDT, CDR2 YYEEEE. CDR3 DNA: TGTGCCAGCAGCGACCTCGGAAGGGGCGGGGAGACCCAGTACTTC. Translated, it gives CASSDLGRGGETQYF.

The gene calls are TRBV18 and TRBJ1-1; unclear D gene. CDR1 KGHSH and CDR2 LQKENI come from the germline V gene. The germline V and J ends were trimmed by 3 bases and 6 bases, with 8 bases remaining between them. The CDR3 contains 12 residues. This chain's CDR3 is CASSPSFAEAFF. The CDR3 DNA sequence: TGTGCCAGCTCACCGTCCTTCGCTGAAGCTTTCTTT.

This chain links TRBV30 with TRBJ1-4; 7 bases are shared with TRBD1. The length of the CDR3 is 14 residues. Germline V CDR1 and CDR2: GTSNPN, SVGIG (reference sequence). J was trimmed by 7 bases and V by 2 bases; bases with no gene match: 7. This CDR3 reads CAWSQGGVGEKLFF. CDR3 coding DNA: TGTGCCTGGAGTCAGGGGGGAGTGGGTGAAAAACTGTTTTTT.

This clone was picked up one time. CDR3 nucleotide sequence: TGTGCCAGCAGCCCAGGACATGGAGGGGAAAAACTGTTTTTT. It is translated as CASSPGHGGEKLFF. V usage is TRBV11-2 and J usage is TRBJ1-4; a weak D match, TRBD1 (5 bases). V lost 5 bases and J 8 bases, leaving 15 bases between the germline ends. The CDR3 covers 14 residues. CDR1 and CDR2 (germline): SGHAT, FQNNGV.

The gene calls are TRBV4-1 and TRBJ2-1; D tentatively reads TRBD1 or TRBD2 (5 bases each). Germline-derived CDR1 and CDR2 are MGHRA and YSYEKL. V lost 2 bases to trimming and J lost 0 bases, with 11 bases between them. The CDR3 is 16 residues long. CDR3 DNA: TGCGCCAGCAGCCAACCCGGGGCCAGCTCCTACAATGAGCAGTTCTTC. Translating gives CASSQPGASSYNEQFF.

The rearrangement uses TRBV4-1 and TRBJ1-4; 7 nucleotides line up with TRBD1. Losses at the gene ends were 5 bases for V and 8 bases for J; bases not matched to a gene: 11. CDR1 and CDR2 from the germline V gene are MGHRA and YSYEKL. This CDR3 region has 15 residues. The CDR3 region is CASSKGSQGEEKLFF. DNA of the CDR3: TGCGCCAGCAGCAAAGGGTCCCAGGGGGAGGAAAAACTGTTTTTT.

The J gene is TRBJ1-1, the V gene TRBV18, with D uncertain. The CDR3 sequence is 16 residues long. With 1 base removed from V and 0 bases from J, the gap between germline ends came to 12 bases. Germline V lookup: CDR1 KGHSH, CDR2 LQKENI. The DNA for the CDR3 is TGTGCCAGCTCACCACAGCGGGTTTCGGTGAACACTGAAGCTTTCTTT. It yields the protein CASSPQRVSVNTEAFF.

The count of this clone is one. This chain joins TRBV5-3 and TRBJ2-7, with a weak D call TRBD2 (5 bases). TRBV5-3 is treated as an ORF (open reading frame) with a function not yet certain. The CDR3 length is 13 residues. V lost 10 bases to trimming and J lost 6 bases, with 20 bases between them. In DNA, the CDR3 is TGTGCCCGACCTAGGGTTTATGAGGGCGAGCAGTACTTC. Translating gives CARPRVYEGEQYF.

CDR3 bases: TGTGCCAGCTCACCTCGACTCCAGGGGGCCAACGAGCAGTACTTC. It encodes CASSPRLQGANEQYF. The rearrangement joins TRBV18 to TRBJ2-7, with TRBD1 matching over 8 bases. V was pared by 3 bases and J by 5 bases, with 9 bases of the junction left unmatched. Per germline, CDR1 KGHSH and CDR2 LQKENI. The CDR3 is made up of 15 amino acids. Combining the CDR3 with reference TRBV18 and TRBJ2-7 gives the whole variable domain NAGVMQNPRHLVRRRGQEARLRCSPMKGHSHVYWYRQLPEEGLKFMVYLQKENIIDESGMPKERFSAEFPKEGPSILRIQQVVRGDSAAYFCASSPRLQGANEQYFGPGTRLTVT.

The genes are TRBV10-3 and TRBJ2-7; 7 bases are shared with TRBD1. The CDR3 totals 14 residues. CDR1 ENHRY and CDR2 SYGVKD come from the germline V gene. J lost 3 bases, V lost 7 bases, and 9 bases had no gene match. As DNA, the CDR3 is TGTGCCATCAAGGCGTGGGACAGCGACTACGAGCAGTACTTC. Translating gives CAIKAWDSDYEQYF.

This sequence joins TRBV11-1 and TRBJ2-2, with D perhaps matching TRBD1 or TRBD2 (5 bases each). Trimming stripped 5 bases from V and 1 base from J, with 14 bases between. Germline V gene sequence: CDR1 SGHAT, CDR2 FQDESV (reference sequence). The CDR3 totals 16 residues. The CDR3 sequence: CASSQNPGQNTGELFF. In DNA, the CDR3 is TGTGCCAGCAGCCAAAACCCGGGGCAGAACACCGGGGAGCTGTTTTTT.

The chain has TRBV5-8 and TRBJ1-5; D is unresolved. CDR1 SGHTS and CDR2 YDEGEE come from the germline V gene. The CDR3 sequence is 16 residues long. Trimming stripped 5 bases from V and 6 bases from J, with 21 bases between. The CDR3 loop reads CASRRMGLRWGQPQHF. DNA of the CDR3: TGTGCCAGCAGACGGATGGGATTAAGGTGGGGTCAGCCCCAGCATTTT.

V gene TRBV7-2 combines with J gene TRBJ2-3; a weak D match, TRBD2 (5 bases). Trimming pared 2 bases from V and 4 bases from J, leaving 10 bases between. Germline V gives CDR1 SGHTA, CDR2 FQGNSA. This CDR3 has 14 amino acids. The CDR3 DNA reads as TGTGCCAGCAGCTTACTTAGCGACGCAGATACGCAGTATTTT. Protein product: CASSLLSDADTQYF.

The chain employs TRBV7-2 and TRBJ1-3; D possibly corresponds to TRBD1 (5 bases). This CDR3 has 13 residues. Trimming pared 5 bases from V and 4 bases from J, leaving 9 bases between. CDR1 is SGHTA and CDR2 is FQGNSA in the germline V gene. The CDR3 DNA sequence: TGTGCCAGCAGCCCCTGGACAGGAAACACCATATATTTT. It yields the protein CASSPWTGNTIYF.

The V and J genes are TRBV30 and TRBJ2-7; TRBD1 agrees at 10 bases. Germline CDR1 reads GTSNPN; CDR2 reads SVGIG (reference sequence). This CDR3 is built from 15 residues. V shed 3 bases and J 4 bases; nucleotides not matched to a gene: 9. Here the CDR3 DNA reads TGTGCCTGGAGCCGACCGGGACAGGGGATATACGAGCAGTACTTC. This codes for CAWSRPGQGIYEQYF.

This chain uses TRBV11-2 with TRBJ1-6, with a possible D match to TRBD1 (5 bases). Germline V CDR1 and CDR2: SGHAT, FQNNGV. This CDR3 has 14 residues. The V and J ends lost 1 base and 8 bases respectively, with 9 bases between them. The CDR3 reads CASSLGWGDSPLHF. CDR3 bases: TGTGCCAGCAGCTTAGGATGGGGGGATTCACCCCTCCACTTT.

The chain is built from TRBV10-3 and TRBJ1-2; 9 nucleotides match TRBD1. This CDR3 comprises 14 residues. The germline CDR1 and CDR2 sequences are ENHRY and SYGVKD. V was pared by 4 bases and J by 4 bases, with 4 bases of the junction left unmatched. The CDR3 reads CAISGTGEAYGYTF. In nucleotides, the CDR3 is TGTGCCATCAGTGGGACAGGGGAGGCCTATGGCTACACCTTC.

In DNA, the CDR3 is TGTGCCAGCAGCGTAAGTGACAGGGATCAGCCCCAGCATTTT. This sequence encodes CASSVSDRDQPQHF. This chain uses TRBV9 with TRBJ1-5, with 7 positions matching TRBD1. There are 14 residues in the CDR3. V dropped 1 base and J dropped 5; count of bases not matched to a gene: 3. CDR1 SGDLS and CDR2 YYNGEE come from the germline V gene.

This clone was observed once. The chain couples TRBV5-1 to TRBJ1-4; TRBD1 is a possible D gene (6 bases). V dropped 1 base and J dropped 6 bases, with 13 bases sitting between them. The CDR3 length is 15 residues. Looked up from germline, CDR1 is SGHRS and CDR2 is YFSETQ. CDR3 sequence reads: CASSLWGPGDEKLFF. DNA for the CDR3: TGCGCCAGCAGCTTGTGGGGGCCAGGGGATGAAAAACTGTTTTTT.

This rearrangement joins TRBV27 to TRBJ2-6; D gene ambiguous. V lost 8 bases and J 4 bases, leaving 24 bases between the germline ends. CDR3 length: 18 residues. Germline-derived CDR1 and CDR2 are MNHEY and SMNVEV (reference sequence). The CDR3 here is CASARFGRGTWGANVLTF. As DNA, the CDR3 is TGTGCCAGCGCCCGATTCGGCCGAGGAACGTGGGGGGCCAACGTCCTGACTTTC.

V usage is TRBV25-1 and J usage is TRBJ2-7; unclear D gene. Germline loops: CDR1 MGHDK, CDR2 SYGVNS. CDR3 size: 14 residues. Trimming pared 4 bases from V and 2 bases from J, leaving 12 bases between. The CDR3 nucleotides are TGTGCCAGCAGTGTATCCGGACGAGCCTACGAGCAGTACTTC. Its protein product is CASSVSGRAYEQYF.

This CDR3 reads CASSHQLAGTDTQYF. In nucleotides, the CDR3 is TGTGCCAGCAGCCACCAACTAGCGGGGACAGATACGCAGTATTTT. The chain carries TRBV4-2 and TRBJ2-3; 10 positions agree with TRBD2. CDR3 length: 15 amino acids. CDR1 is LGHNA, CDR2 YNFKEQ, per germline. The ends lost 3 bases at V and 3 bases at J; junction bases unmatched: 3.

J is TRBJ2-7 and V is TRBV29-1; 9 bases align to TRBD1. V lost 4 bases and J lost 0; bases outside the gene matches: 7. Germline V lookup: CDR1 SQVTM, CDR2 ANQGSEA. The CDR3 spans 15 residues. The CDR3 DNA reads TGCAGCGTTGTAATGGGACAGGGAAGCTCCTACGAGCAGTACTTC. Translating gives CSVVMGQGSSYEQYF.

The chain joins TRBV5-1 to TRBJ2-5; no clear D. The germline gives CDR1 SGHRS, CDR2 YFSETQ. The CDR3 has 14 residues. The V end lost 4 bases, the J end lost 5 bases, and 15 bases lay between the germline ends. The CDR3 sequence: CASSVRTALETQYF. The CDR3 coding sequence is TGCGCCAGCAGCGTACGAACAGCCTTGGAGACCCAGTACTTC. The full variable domain, rest sourced from reference TRBV5-1 and TRBJ2-5, is KAGVTQTPRYLIKTRGQQVTLSCSPISGHRSVSWYQQTPGQGLQFLFEYFSETQRNKGNFPGRFSGRQFSNSRSEMNVSTLELGDSALYLCASSVRTALETQYFGPGTRLLVL.

This chain links TRBV10-3 with TRBJ1-4; D may be TRBD1 (6 bases). Trimming cost V 3 bases and J 5 bases, with 10 bases left between them. Germline V gene data show CDR1 as ENHRY and CDR2 as SYGVKD. This CDR3 is 14 amino acids long. The CDR3 DNA follows: TGTGCCATCAGTGATGGGACAAGGAATGAAAAACTGTTTTTT. This encodes CAISDGTRNEKLFF.

V and J are TRBV9 and TRBJ2-2; TRBD2 matches at 9 bases. The V segment lost 3 bases and the J segment 7 bases; nucleotides outside the gene matches: 10. The CDR3 runs 16 residues. Germline CDR1 and CDR2: SGDLS and YYNGEE. In DNA, the CDR3 is TGTGCCAGCAGCGCAACCCCTGCGGGGGGGATCGGGGAGCTGTTTTTT. It translates to CASSATPAGGIGELFF.